Shown below are 23 T cell receptor beta chains from a single sample sequenced in a study of identifying expanded T cells in peripheral blood. Sequenced by immunoSEQ multiplex PCR; TCRdb stores in-frame clones only, minus some. The top ten hold approximately 3.8% of the sample, which has approximately 59,000 clones, roughly 87% seen once. The source material was blood. Receptor source: a person between 18 and 70 years old in good health.

The rearrangement uses TRBV2 and TRBJ1-4; D remains ambiguous. V lost 1 base to trimming and J lost 4 bases, with 7 bases between them. The CDR3 is made up of 14 amino acids. CDR1 and CDR2 from the germline V gene are SNHLY and FYNNEI. The CDR3 DNA sequence: TGTGCCAGCAGTGAAGGTCTAGTTAATGAAAAACTGTTTTTT. Translated, it gives CASSEGLVNEKLFF. Full variable domain (rest looked up from reference TRBV2 and TRBJ1-4): EPEVTQTPSHQVTQMGQEVILRCVPISNHLYFYWYRQILGQKVEFLVSFYNNEISEKSEIFDDQFSVERPDGSNFTLKIRSTKLEDSAMYFCASSEGLVNEKLFFGSGTQLSVL.

This clone was detected only once. The V call is TRBV7-9, the J call TRBJ2-3; no reliable D call. There are 14 residues in the CDR3. CDR1 SEHNR and CDR2 FQNEAQ come from the germline V gene (reference sequence). Trimming cost V 2 bases and J 4 bases, with 10 bases left between them. CDR3 sequence reads: CASSLRRSPDTQYF. For the CDR3, the DNA is TGTGCCAGCAGCTTACGAAGGAGTCCAGATACGCAGTATTTT.

This chain uses TRBV10-1 with TRBJ1-1; D is perhaps TRBD1 (5 bases). Trimming shortened V by 4 bases and J by 3 bases, and 9 bases separated the two germline ends. This CDR3 is built from 13 residues. Germline V lookup: CDR1 WNHNN, CDR2 SYGVQD (reference sequence). CDR3 sequence reads: CASSVGDYTEAFF. CDR3 bases: TGCGCCAGCAGTGTAGGGGACTACACTGAAGCTTTCTTT.

V usage is TRBV29-1 and J usage is TRBJ2-1; 7 bases match TRBD1. J was trimmed by 3 bases and V by 6 bases; bases with no gene match: 5. The CDR3 length is 13 residues. Germline CDR1 SQVTM, CDR2 ANQGSEA. CDR3: CSVRDSNYNEQFF. In DNA, the CDR3 is TGCAGCGTCCGGGACAGCAACTACAATGAGCAGTTCTTC.

Only a few counts were recorded for this clone. This chain connects TRBV6-1 to TRBJ2-7; D is undetermined. Germline loops: CDR1 MNHNS, CDR2 SASEGT. V shed 0 bases and J shed 6 bases, with 9 bases lying between them. This CDR3 contains 13 residues. The CDR3 region is CASSEAQLSEQYF. CDR3 DNA: TGTGCCAGCAGTGAAGCGCAACTGAGCGAGCAGTACTTC.

This clone was seen just once. The chain has TRBV23-1 and TRBJ2-7; D possibly corresponds to TRBD1 (6 bases). TRBV23-1 is filed as an ORF, its function uncertain. Deletions cut 1 base from V and 4 bases from J, with 14 bases between. The CDR3 length is 15 residues. The chain's CDR3 is CASSQWVTGNYEQYF. The DNA of the CDR3 is TGCGCCAGCAGTCAATGGGTGACAGGTAATTACGAGCAGTACTTC.

The V gene is TRBV7-8, the J gene TRBJ1-3; D unresolved. The CDR3 length is 13 residues. Trimming took off 5 bases at V and 0 bases at J, with 5 bases between the two ends. Germline loops: CDR1 SGHVS, CDR2 FQNEAQ. The CDR3 sequence: CASSPNSGNTIYF. DNA for the CDR3: TGTGCCAGCAGCCCAAACTCTGGAAACACCATATATTTT.

The genes are TRBV5-6 and TRBJ2-5; weak D call: TRBD2 (6 bases). Germline lookup yields CDR1 SGHDT and CDR2 YYEEEE. This CDR3 is built from 14 residues. V lost 5 bases, J lost 7 bases, and 18 bases lay in between. The CDR3 reads CASRLLAFGGTQYF. For the CDR3, the DNA is TGTGCCAGCAGGTTACTAGCATTTGGGGGGACCCAGTACTTC. Full variable domain (remainder filled in from reference TRBV5-6 and TRBJ2-5): DAGVTQSPTHLIKTRGQQVTLRCSPKSGHDTVSWYQQALGQGPQFIFQYYEEEERQRGNFPDRFSGHQFPNYSSELNVNALLLGDSALYLCASRLLAFGGTQYFGPGTRLLVL.

The CDR3 DNA sequence: TGTGCCAGCCGGGGAGGACCCACCGGGGAGCTGTTTTTT. Protein: CASRGGPTGELFF. V is TRBV6-6 and J is TRBJ2-2, with a weak D call TRBD2 (6 bases). Trimming shortened V by 8 bases and J by 4 bases, and 11 bases separated the two germline ends. CDR1 and CDR2 (germline): MNHNY, SVGAGI (reference sequence). The CDR3 totals 13 residues.

V and J are TRBV28 and TRBJ1-5, with 9 positions matching TRBD1. Germline CDR1 is MDHEN and CDR2 is SYDVKM. This CDR3 contains 15 residues. The V gene end was trimmed by 7 bases and the J gene end by 4 bases; junction bases not matched to a gene: 8. The CDR3: CASKSGDRENQPQHF. CDR3 sequence (DNA): TGTGCCAGCAAAAGCGGGGACAGGGAGAATCAGCCCCAGCATTTT.

The chain employs TRBV4-2 and TRBJ2-3, with 15 bases fitting TRBD2. Germline lookup yields CDR1 LGHNA and CDR2 YNFKEQ. This CDR3 comprises 19 residues. Unmatched junction bases numbered 12, after V lost 3 bases and J lost 5 bases. The CDR3 region is CASSQLDGLAGGRLDTQYF. The CDR3, as DNA: TGTGCCAGCAGCCAGTTAGATGGACTAGCGGGAGGGCGTTTAGATACGCAGTATTTT.

The CDR3 region is CASSLRTSGRISNTGELFF. The CDR3 DNA is TGTGCCAGCAGCCTCCGGACTAGCGGGCGAATCTCGAACACCGGGGAGCTGTTTTTT. This rearrangement joins TRBV7-2 to TRBJ2-2; 11 bases fit TRBD2. V shed 5 bases, J shed 0 bases, and the junction held 11 bases outside the gene matches. This CDR3 spans 19 amino acids. Germline CDR1 is SGHTA and CDR2 is FQGNSA.

V and J are TRBV7-6 and TRBJ1-1, with a tentative D call TRBD1 (6 bases). V was clipped by 5 bases and J by 5 bases, with 15 bases between them. Germline lookup yields CDR1 SGHVS and CDR2 FNYEAQ. This CDR3 contains 14 residues. The CDR3 here is CASSRDTGGTEAFF. CDR3 sequence (DNA): TGTGCCAGCAGCCGGGACACCGGGGGGACTGAAGCTTTCTTT.

The gene calls are TRBV5-4 and TRBJ1-2; D is unclear. V dropped 1 base and J dropped 5 bases, with 12 bases sitting between them. This CDR3 comprises 14 residues. The germline V gene encodes CDR1 SGHNT and CDR2 YYREEE (reference sequence). CDR3 loop: CASSLSPDTYGYTF. CDR3 in DNA: TGTGCCAGCAGCTTGTCTCCCGATACATATGGCTACACCTTC.

This CDR3 reads CASSSGVNSGNTIYF. The CDR3 coding sequence is TGTGCCAGCAGTTCCGGAGTGAACTCTGGAAACACCATATATTTT. The genes are TRBV11-2 and TRBJ1-3, with D uncertain. V was shortened by 6 bases and J by 0 bases, with 12 bases between the two germline ends. The CDR3 contains 15 residues. CDR1 and CDR2 from the germline V gene are SGHAT and FQNNGV.

The chain uses TRBV7-2 and TRBJ1-1; D remains unclear. Germline V lookup: CDR1 SGHTA, CDR2 FQGNSA. V lost 1 base, J lost 1 base, and 10 bases lay in between. CDR3 size: 15 residues. The CDR3 protein is CASSLGGAGNTEAFF. In nucleotides, the CDR3 is TGTGCCAGCAGCTTAGGGGGAGCGGGGAACACTGAAGCTTTCTTT.

This rearrangement joins TRBV7-2 to TRBJ2-3; D remains unclear. The CDR3 spans 16 residues. Germline CDR1 and CDR2: SGHTA and FQGNSA. V was clipped by 3 bases and J by 5 bases, with 18 bases between them. The CDR3 DNA is TGTGCCAGCAGCTTCAGACTTTTGGCCCCCAGAGATACGCAGTATTTT. Protein: CASSFRLLAPRDTQYF.

The CDR3 coding sequence is TGCGCCAGCAGCATACGCGGACAGGGCACTAATGAAAAACTGTTTTTT. Translated: CASSIRGQGTNEKLFF. This chain uses TRBV5-1 with TRBJ1-4; 8 bases align to TRBD1. Germline CDR1 reads SGHRS; CDR2 reads YFSETQ. This CDR3 region has 16 residues. V lost 4 bases to trimming and J lost 2 bases; unmatched junction nucleotides: 7.

The rearrangement uses TRBV19 and TRBJ2-7, with a tentative D call TRBD2 (5 bases). Looked up from germline, CDR1 is LNHDA and CDR2 is SQIVND (reference sequence). The CDR3 is 13 residues long. V was cut by 3 bases and J by 3 bases, with 9 bases left in between. The chain's CDR3 is CASSIGLNYEQYF. The CDR3 nucleotides are TGTGCCAGTAGTATCGGACTGAACTACGAGCAGTACTTC. The full variable domain, in which reference TRBV19 and TRBJ2-7 provide the parts outside the CDR3, is DGGITQSPKYLFRKEGQNVTLSCEQNLNHDAMYWYRQDPGQGLRLIYYSQIVNDFQKGDIAEGYSVSREKKESFPLTVTSAQKNPTAFYLCASSIGLNYEQYFGPGTRLTVT.

As DNA, the CDR3 is TGTGCCTGGTTAGGGACAGGGGTAGCTTTCTTT. Its translation: CAWLGTGVAFF. This chain links TRBV30 with TRBJ1-1, with TRBD1 identical over 10 bases. The CDR3 covers 11 residues. CDR1 and CDR2 (germline): GTSNPN, SVGIG (reference sequence). V lost 5 bases, J lost 10 bases, and 4 bases stayed unmatched.

The V gene is TRBV27, the J gene TRBJ1-2, with D possibly matching TRBD1 (5 bases). Per the germline V gene, CDR1 is MNHEY and CDR2 is SMNVEV (reference sequence). CDR3 length equals 14 residues. V gave up 3 bases and J gave up 7 bases, with 15 bases separating them. The CDR3 sequence is CASSFTGIRGGYTF. The CDR3 DNA sequence: TGTGCCAGCAGTTTCACGGGCATAAGGGGTGGCTACACCTTC.

This chain joins TRBV27 and TRBJ2-5; D ambiguous. V shed 3 bases and J shed 7 bases, with 12 bases lying between them. Germline lookup yields CDR1 MNHEY and CDR2 SMNVEV (reference sequence). The CDR3 runs 13 residues. The CDR3 region is CASSLDLGGTQYF. The CDR3 region has the DNA TGTGCCAGCAGTTTGGACCTCGGCGGGACCCAGTACTTC.

The chain employs TRBV7-8 and TRBJ2-2, with 8 bases identical to TRBD1. The CDR3 loop spans 16 amino acids. Germline CDR1 and CDR2: SGHVS and FQNEAQ. V shed 5 bases, J shed 9 bases, and the junction held 14 bases outside the gene matches. This CDR3 is CASSVSGTGRFRELFF. The CDR3 DNA reads TGTGCCAGCAGCGTATCGGGGACAGGCAGATTTAGGGAGCTGTTTTTT.